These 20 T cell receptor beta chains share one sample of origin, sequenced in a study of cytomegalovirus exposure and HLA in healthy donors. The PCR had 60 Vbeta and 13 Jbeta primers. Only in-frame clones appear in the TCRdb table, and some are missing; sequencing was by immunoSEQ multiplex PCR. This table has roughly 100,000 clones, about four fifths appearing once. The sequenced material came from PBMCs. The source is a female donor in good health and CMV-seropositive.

CDR3 nucleotides: TGTGCAAGTCGCTCCTCGGACTCTAGGGCCTTGTTTGGAAACACCATATATTTT. This gives the protein CASRSSDSRALFGNTIYF. The rearrangement uses TRBV12-2 and TRBJ1-3. TRBV12-2 is a listed pseudogene. This CDR3 comprises 18 residues.

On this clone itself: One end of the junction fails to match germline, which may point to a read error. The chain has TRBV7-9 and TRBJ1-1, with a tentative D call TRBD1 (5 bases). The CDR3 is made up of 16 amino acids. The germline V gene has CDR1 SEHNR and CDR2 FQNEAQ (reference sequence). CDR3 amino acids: CSSSLGWGLMNTEAFF. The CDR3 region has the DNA TGTTCCAGCAGCTTAGGTTGGGGACTTATGAACACTGAAGCTTTCTTT.

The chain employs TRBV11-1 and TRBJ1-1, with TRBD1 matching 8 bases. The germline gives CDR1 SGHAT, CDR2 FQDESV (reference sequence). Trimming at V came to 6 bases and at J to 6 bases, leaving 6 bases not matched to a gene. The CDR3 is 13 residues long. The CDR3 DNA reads TGTGCCAGCAGACCGGACAGGGCTCCTGAAGCTTTCTTT. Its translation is CASRPDRAPEAFF. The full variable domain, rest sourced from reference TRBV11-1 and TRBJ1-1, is EAEVAQSPRYKITEKSQAVAFWCDPISGHATLYWYRQILGQGPELLVQFQDESVVDDSQLPKDRFSAERLKGVDSTLKIQPAELGDSAMYLCASRPDRAPEAFFGQGTRLTVV.

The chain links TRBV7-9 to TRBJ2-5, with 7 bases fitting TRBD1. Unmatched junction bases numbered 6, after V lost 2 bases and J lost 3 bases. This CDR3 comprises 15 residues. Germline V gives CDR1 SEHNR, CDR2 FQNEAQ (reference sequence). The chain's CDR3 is CASSLRKGAEETQYF. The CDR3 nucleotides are TGTGCCAGCAGCTTACGGAAGGGGGCCGAAGAGACCCAGTACTTC.

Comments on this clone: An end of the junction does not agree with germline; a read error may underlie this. This chain's CDR3 is CSSSFSRGRPYEQYF. In nucleotides, the CDR3 is TGTTCCAGCAGCTTTTCGCGGGGGCGTCCCTACGAGCAGTACTTC. The chain recombines TRBV7-9 with TRBJ2-7, with D possibly matching TRBD2 (7 bases). Germline-derived CDR1 and CDR2 are SEHNR and FQNEAQ (reference sequence). This CDR3 comprises 15 residues.

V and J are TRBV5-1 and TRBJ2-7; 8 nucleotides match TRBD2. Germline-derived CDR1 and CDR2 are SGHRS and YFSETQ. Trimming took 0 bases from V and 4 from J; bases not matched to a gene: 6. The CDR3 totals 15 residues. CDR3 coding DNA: TGCGCCAGCAGCTTGGCGTCGGCTAGCGGGTACGAGCAGTACTTC. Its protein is CASSLASASGYEQYF.

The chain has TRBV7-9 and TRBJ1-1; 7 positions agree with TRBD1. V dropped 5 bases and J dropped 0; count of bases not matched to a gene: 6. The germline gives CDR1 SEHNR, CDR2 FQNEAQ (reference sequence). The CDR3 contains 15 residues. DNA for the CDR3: TGTGCCAGCAGCCCCCGACAGGGTATGAACACTGAAGCTTTCTTT. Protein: CASSPRQGMNTEAFF. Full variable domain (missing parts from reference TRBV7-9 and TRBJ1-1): DTGVSQNPRHKITKRGQNVTFRCDPISEHNRLYWYRQTLGQGPEFLTYFQNEAQLEKSRLLSDRFSAERPKGSFSTLEIQRTEQGDSAMYLCASSPRQGMNTEAFFGQGTRLTVV.

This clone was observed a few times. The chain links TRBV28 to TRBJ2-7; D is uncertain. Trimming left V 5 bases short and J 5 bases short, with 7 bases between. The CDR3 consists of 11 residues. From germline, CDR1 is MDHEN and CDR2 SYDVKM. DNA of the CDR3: TGTGCCAGCAGTCCCTATAACGAGCAGTACTTC. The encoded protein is CASSPYNEQYF.

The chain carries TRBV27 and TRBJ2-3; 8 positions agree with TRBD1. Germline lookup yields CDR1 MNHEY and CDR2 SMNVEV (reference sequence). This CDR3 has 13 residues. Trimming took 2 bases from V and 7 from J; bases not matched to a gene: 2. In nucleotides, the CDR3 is TGTGCCAGCAGTTTAGACAGGGGATATACGCAGTATTTT. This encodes CASSLDRGYTQYF.

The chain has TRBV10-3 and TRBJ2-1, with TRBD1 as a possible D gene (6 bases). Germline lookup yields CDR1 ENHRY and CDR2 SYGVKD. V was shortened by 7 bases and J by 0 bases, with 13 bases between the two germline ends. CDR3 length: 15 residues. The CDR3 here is CAIMDTGFSYNEQFF. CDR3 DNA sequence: TGTGCCATCATGGATACAGGGTTCTCCTACAATGAGCAGTTCTTC.

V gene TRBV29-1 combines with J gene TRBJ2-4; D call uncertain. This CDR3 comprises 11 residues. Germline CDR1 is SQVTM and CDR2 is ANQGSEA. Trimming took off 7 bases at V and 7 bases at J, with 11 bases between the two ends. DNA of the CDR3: TGCAGCGGCGCGACTGCGAACATTCAGTACTTC. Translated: CSGATANIQYF.

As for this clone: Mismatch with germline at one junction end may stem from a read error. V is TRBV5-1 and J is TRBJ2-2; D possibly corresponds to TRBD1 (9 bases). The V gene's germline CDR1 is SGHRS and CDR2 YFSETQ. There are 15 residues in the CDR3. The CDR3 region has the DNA TGCACCAGCAGCGGGGGACAGGGAGGGACCGGGGAGCTGTTTTTT. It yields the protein CTSSGGQGGTGELFF.

CDR3 sequence (DNA): TGTGCCAGCAGTTACTCCGGTTTTCAGCCCCAGCATTTT. This gives the protein CASSYSGFQPQHF. The chain has TRBV6-5 and TRBJ1-5; no definite D call. The V end lost 0 bases, the J end lost 6 bases, and 6 bases lay between the germline ends. CDR1 MNHEY and CDR2 SVGAGI come from the germline V gene. The CDR3 extends over 13 amino acids.

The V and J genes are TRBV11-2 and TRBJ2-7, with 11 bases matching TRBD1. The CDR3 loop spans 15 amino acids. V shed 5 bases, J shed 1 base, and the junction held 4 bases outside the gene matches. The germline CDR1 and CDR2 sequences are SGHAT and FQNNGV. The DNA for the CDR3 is TGTGCCAGCAGCCTGGGACAGGGGGTTTCCTACGAGCAGTACTTC. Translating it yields CASSLGQGVSYEQYF.

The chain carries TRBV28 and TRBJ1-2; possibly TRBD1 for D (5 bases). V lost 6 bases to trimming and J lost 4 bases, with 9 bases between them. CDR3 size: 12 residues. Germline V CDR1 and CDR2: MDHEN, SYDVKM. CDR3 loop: CASRVGAYGYTF. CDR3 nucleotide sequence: TGTGCCAGCAGGGTAGGGGCCTATGGCTACACCTTC.

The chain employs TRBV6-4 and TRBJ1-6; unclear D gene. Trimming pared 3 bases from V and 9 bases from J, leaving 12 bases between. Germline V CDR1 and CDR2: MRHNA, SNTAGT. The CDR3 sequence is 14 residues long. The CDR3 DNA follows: TGTGCCAGCAGTGAACTCGGAGGGAGTTCACCCCTCCACTTT. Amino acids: CASSELGGSSPLHF.

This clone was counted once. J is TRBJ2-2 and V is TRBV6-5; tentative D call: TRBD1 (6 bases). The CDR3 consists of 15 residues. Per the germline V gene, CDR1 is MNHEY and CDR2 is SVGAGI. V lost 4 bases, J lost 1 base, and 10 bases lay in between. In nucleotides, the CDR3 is TGTGCCAGCAGTTCACCGGGACAGAACACCGGGGAGCTGTTTTTT. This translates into CASSSPGQNTGELFF.

The CDR3 is CASSAGTALGETQYF. The CDR3, as DNA: TGCGCCAGCAGTGCTGGGACAGCTCTGGGGGAGACCCAGTACTTC. The gene calls are TRBV10-1 and TRBJ2-5; 7 nucleotides align to TRBD1. Germline V gene sequence: CDR1 WNHNN, CDR2 SYGVQD (reference sequence). Trimming at V came to 4 bases and at J to 5 bases, leaving 10 bases not matched to a gene. There are 15 residues in the CDR3.

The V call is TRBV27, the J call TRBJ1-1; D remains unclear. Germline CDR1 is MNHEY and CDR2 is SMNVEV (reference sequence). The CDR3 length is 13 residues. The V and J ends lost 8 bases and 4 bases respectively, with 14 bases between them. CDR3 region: CASQTGGFTEAFF. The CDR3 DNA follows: TGTGCCAGCCAGACTGGAGGATTCACTGAAGCTTTCTTT.

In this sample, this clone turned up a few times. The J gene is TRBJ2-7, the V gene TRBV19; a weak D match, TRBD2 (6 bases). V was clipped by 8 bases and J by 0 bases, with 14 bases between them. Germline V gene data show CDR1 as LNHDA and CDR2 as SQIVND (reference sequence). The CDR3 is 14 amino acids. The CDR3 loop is CASGSGESSYEQYF. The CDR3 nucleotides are TGTGCCAGTGGGTCGGGGGAGAGCTCCTACGAGCAGTACTTC.